This section outlines one T cell receptor beta chain sequence together with its context. This record belongs to a study of blood T cell repertoires in COVID-19. Study in general: COVID-19 samples from acute and convalescent phases originated in the United States, Italy and Spain. PBMCs, B-cell-depleted T cells, or T cells were the source of the cDNA or gDNA that made up the material.

Sequenced by immunoSEQ multiplex PCR; TCRdb stores in-frame clones only, minus some. The data contain more than 70,000 clones, roughly 77% of them singletons. This CDR3 has 16 residues. The germline V gene has CDR1 MDHEN and CDR2 SYDVKM. With V trimmed by 6 bases and J by 3 bases, 8 bases remained unmatched. The V and J genes are TRBV28 and TRBJ2-2; 9 bases are shared with TRBD1. The sequence was collected from a human donor in a cohort sampled during active COVID-19. Sequenced material: peripheral blood. CDR3 nucleotides: TGTGCCAGCAGCCCTCCGGGACAGGGCGACACCGGGGAGCTGTTTTTT. Translating it yields CASSPPGQGDTGELFF.